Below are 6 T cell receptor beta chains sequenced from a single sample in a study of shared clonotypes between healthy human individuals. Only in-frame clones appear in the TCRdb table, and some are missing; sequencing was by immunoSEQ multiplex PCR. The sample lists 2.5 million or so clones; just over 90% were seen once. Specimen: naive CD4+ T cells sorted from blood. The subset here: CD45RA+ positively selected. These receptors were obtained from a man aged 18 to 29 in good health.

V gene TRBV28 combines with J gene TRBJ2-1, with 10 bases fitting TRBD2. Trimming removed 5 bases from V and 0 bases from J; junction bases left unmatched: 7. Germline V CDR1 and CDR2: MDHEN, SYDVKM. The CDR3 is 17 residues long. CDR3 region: CASSLAGLADSYNEQFF. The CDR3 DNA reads TGTGCCAGCAGTCTCGCCGGACTAGCGGACTCCTACAATGAGCAGTTCTTC. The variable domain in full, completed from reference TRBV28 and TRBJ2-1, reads DVKVTQSSRYLVKRTGEKVFLECVQDMDHENMFWYRQDPGLGLRLIYFSYDVKMKEKGDIPEGYSVSREKKERFSLILESASTNQTSMYLCASSLAGLADSYNEQFFGPGTRLTVL.

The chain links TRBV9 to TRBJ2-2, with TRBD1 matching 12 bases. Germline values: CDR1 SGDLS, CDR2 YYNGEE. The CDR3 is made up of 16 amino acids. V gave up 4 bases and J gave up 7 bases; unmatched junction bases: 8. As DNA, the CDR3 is TGTGCCAGCAGCTCCCGGGACAGGGGGCCGGACGGGGAGCTGTTTTTT. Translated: CASSSRDRGPDGELFF.

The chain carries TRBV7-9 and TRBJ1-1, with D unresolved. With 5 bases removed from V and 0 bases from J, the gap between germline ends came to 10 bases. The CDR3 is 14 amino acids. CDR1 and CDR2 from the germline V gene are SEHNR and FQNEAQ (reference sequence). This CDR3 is CASSPMGLNTEAFF. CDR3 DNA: TGTGCCAGCAGCCCCATGGGGTTGAACACTGAAGCTTTCTTT. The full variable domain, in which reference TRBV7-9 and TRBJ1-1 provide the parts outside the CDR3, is DTGVSQNPRHKITKRGQNVTFRCDPISEHNRLYWYRQTLGQGPEFLTYFQNEAQLEKSRLLSDRFSAERPKGSFSTLEIQRTEQGDSAMYLCASSPMGLNTEAFFGQGTRLTVV.

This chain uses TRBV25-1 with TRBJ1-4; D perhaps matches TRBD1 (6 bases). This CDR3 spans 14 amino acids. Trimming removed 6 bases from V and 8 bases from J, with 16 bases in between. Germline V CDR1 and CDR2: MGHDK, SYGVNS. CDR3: CASSPPGVGEKLFF. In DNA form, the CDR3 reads TGTGCCAGCAGCCCTCCAGGGGTAGGAGAAAAACTGTTTTTT.

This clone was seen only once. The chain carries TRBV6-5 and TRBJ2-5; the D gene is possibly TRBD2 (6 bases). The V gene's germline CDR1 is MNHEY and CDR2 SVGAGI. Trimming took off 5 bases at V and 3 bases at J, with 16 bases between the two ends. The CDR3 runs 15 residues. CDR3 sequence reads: CASSRREKGKETQYF. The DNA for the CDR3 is TGTGCCAGCAGTCGCCGGGAGAAAGGGAAAGAGACCCAGTACTTC.

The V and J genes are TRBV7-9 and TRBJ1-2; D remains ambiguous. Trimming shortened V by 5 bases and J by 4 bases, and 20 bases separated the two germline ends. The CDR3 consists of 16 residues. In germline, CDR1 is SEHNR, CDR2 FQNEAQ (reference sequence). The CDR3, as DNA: TGTGCCAGCAGCGCGAGCGGGGTAGGGCGCGGCTATGGCTACACCTTC. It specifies CASSASGVGRGYGYTF.